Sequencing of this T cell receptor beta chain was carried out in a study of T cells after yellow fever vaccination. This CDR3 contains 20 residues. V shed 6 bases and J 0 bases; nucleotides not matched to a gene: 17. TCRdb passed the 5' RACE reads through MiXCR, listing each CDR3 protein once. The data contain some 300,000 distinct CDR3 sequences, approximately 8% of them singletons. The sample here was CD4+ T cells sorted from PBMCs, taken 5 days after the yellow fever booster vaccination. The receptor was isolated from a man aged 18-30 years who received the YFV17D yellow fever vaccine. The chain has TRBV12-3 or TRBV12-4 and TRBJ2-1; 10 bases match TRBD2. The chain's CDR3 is CASRNKRGGLYLSSYNEQFF. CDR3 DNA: TGTGCCAGCAGGAACAAGCGGGGGGGACTTTATTTGAGCTCCTACAATGAGCAGTTCTTC.